What follows are 15 T cell receptor beta chains derived from one specimen sequenced in a study of OX40 agonist ivuxolimab in advanced cancers. The protocol was immunoSEQ multiplex PCR, while the TCRdb copy is restricted to in-frame clones and leaves out a portion. The data hold 76,000 or so clones, with about nine tenths observed a single time. The specimen was CD4+ or CD8+ T cells sorted from blood, collected in a trial of the OX40 agonist ivuxolimab. These TCRs come from an adult with an advanced solid tumor such as melanoma, head and neck, liver or kidney cancer.

The J gene is TRBJ1-1, the V gene TRBV5-4; TRBD1 is a possible D gene (5 bases). The CDR3 loop spans 12 amino acids. Looked up from germline, CDR1 is SGHNT and CDR2 is YYREEE (reference sequence). The germline V and J ends were trimmed by 4 bases and 2 bases, with 6 bases remaining between them. The CDR3 DNA is TGTGCCAGCAGCCGGGACAACACTGAAGCTTTCTTT. This sequence encodes CASSRDNTEAFF.

The gene calls are TRBV5-1 and TRBJ2-2, with D unresolved. Trimming left V 6 bases short and J 4 bases short, with 16 bases between. This CDR3 contains 15 residues. Germline V gives CDR1 SGHRS, CDR2 YFSETQ. The CDR3 DNA reads TGCGCCAGCACCCGGGCGCTTAGTGTCACCGGGGAGCTGTTTTTT. Its protein is CASTRALSVTGELFF.

J is TRBJ2-5 and V is TRBV4-1, with 14 bases aligning to TRBD2. The CDR3 consists of 15 residues. V was clipped by 3 bases and J by 5 bases; unmatched bases: 2. Germline assignment: CDR1 MGHRA and CDR2 YSYEKL. The CDR3, as DNA: TGCGCCAGCAGCCAGGGACTAGCGGGGGAGGAGACCCAGTACTTC. Its protein product is CASSQGLAGEETQYF.

The V gene is TRBV5-4, the J gene TRBJ1-2, with 9 nucleotides matching TRBD1. The CDR3 covers 14 residues. Germline loops: CDR1 SGHNT, CDR2 YYREEE (reference sequence). With 0 bases clipped from V and 10 bases from J, the junction kept 7 bases outside the gene matches. The DNA of the CDR3 is TGTGCCAGCAGCTTGGACAGGGGGCGCATTGACTACACCTTC. This encodes CASSLDRGRIDYTF.

This clone has only a few counts. This chain links TRBV7-6 with TRBJ1-2; D is undetermined. This CDR3 has 12 residues. V was shortened by 4 bases and J by 1 base, with 4 bases between the two germline ends. Germline V gene data show CDR1 as SGHVS and CDR2 as FNYEAQ. The CDR3 loop is CASSSRNYGYTF. Here the CDR3 DNA reads TGTGCCAGCAGCTCACGTAACTATGGCTACACCTTC.

This clone was recorded at least ten times. J is TRBJ2-5 and V is TRBV9; perhaps TRBD2 as D (5 bases). Per germline, CDR1 SGDLS and CDR2 YYNGEE. The CDR3 extends over 13 amino acids. Trimming stripped 2 bases from V and 2 bases from J, with 7 bases between. The CDR3: CASSVSGQETQYF. CDR3 bases: TGTGCCAGCAGCGTCTCGGGGCAAGAGACCCAGTACTTC.

The chain joins TRBV5-1 to TRBJ2-4; D unclear. CDR3 length: 15 residues. CDR1 SGHRS and CDR2 YFSETQ come from the germline V gene. Trimming cost V 0 bases and J 7 bases, with 14 bases left between them. The CDR3: CASSLGVDLYNIQYF. The DNA for the CDR3 is TGCGCCAGCAGCTTGGGGGTGGATTTATACAACATTCAGTACTTC.

The V call is TRBV7-3, the J call TRBJ2-3; 10 bases line up with TRBD1. V was pared by 2 bases and J by 6 bases, with 5 bases of the junction left unmatched. This CDR3 spans 15 amino acids. Germline-derived CDR1 and CDR2 are SGHTA and FQGTGA. CDR3 loop: CASSLGGQGRDTQYF. CDR3 DNA: TGTGCCAGCAGCTTAGGGGGACAGGGGAGGGATACGCAGTATTTT.

The chain carries TRBV9 and TRBJ2-3; 7 bases are a match to TRBD2. Trimming at V came to 0 bases and at J to 1 base, leaving 5 bases not matched to a gene. Germline V gene sequence: CDR1 SGDLS, CDR2 YYNGEE. The CDR3 spans 16 residues. The CDR3 DNA reads as TGTGCCAGCAGCGTAGTAGGAGCGGGACGCACAGATACGCAGTATTTT. It yields the protein CASSVVGAGRTDTQYF.

The rearrangement joins TRBV29-1 to TRBJ2-7; 11 nucleotides line up with TRBD2. This CDR3 is 16 amino acids long. Germline assignment: CDR1 SQVTM and CDR2 ANQGSEA. This CDR3 reads CSVTGTSGTPDGRMVV. CDR3 nucleotides: TGCAGCGTGACCGGGACTAGCGGTACCCCCGACGGTCGGATGGTTGTG.

V is TRBV6-4 and J is TRBJ1-1; perhaps TRBD1 as D (6 bases). The ends were cut back, 5 bases at V and 1 base at J, with 8 bases in the middle. The germline V gene encodes CDR1 MRHNA and CDR2 SNTAGT. CDR3 size: 13 residues. CDR3 loop: CASSKQGNTEAFF. For the CDR3, the DNA is TGTGCCAGCAGTAAACAGGGGAACACTGAAGCTTTCTTT.

The chain's CDR3 is CASSPKPRGGAYSYEQYF. The CDR3 coding sequence is TGTGCCAGTAGTCCCAAACCCCGCGGGGGGGCCTATTCCTACGAGCAGTACTTC. V is TRBV19 and J is TRBJ2-7; 9 bases agree with TRBD2. The germline CDR1 and CDR2 sequences are LNHDA and SQIVND (reference sequence). The CDR3 has 18 residues. V shed 5 bases and J 1 base; nucleotides not matched to a gene: 15.

The chain couples TRBV19 to TRBJ2-6; tentative D call: TRBD2 (6 bases). The CDR3 contains 15 residues. V was cut by 3 bases and J by 4 bases, with 10 bases left in between. Germline V gene sequence: CDR1 LNHDA, CDR2 SQIVND (reference sequence). The CDR3 bases are TGTGCCAGTAGTATTGCGGGGTCCGGGGCCAACGTCCTGACTTTC. Its protein product is CASSIAGSGANVLTF. The full variable domain, completed using reference TRBV19 and TRBJ2-6, is DGGITQSPKYLFRKEGQNVTLSCEQNLNHDAMYWYRQDPGQGLRLIYYSQIVNDFQKGDIAEGYSVSREKKESFPLTVTSAQKNPTAFYLCASSIAGSGANVLTFGAGSRLTVL.

CDR3 region: CASSPDRYNEQFF. The CDR3 DNA is TGTGCCAGCTCACCTGACAGATACAATGAGCAGTTCTTC. The chain combines TRBV18 with TRBJ2-1, with a tentative D call TRBD1 (5 bases). The V end lost 3 bases, the J end lost 4 bases, and 7 bases lay between the germline ends. Germline CDR1 KGHSH, CDR2 LQKENI. CDR3 length: 13 amino acids.

CDR3 in DNA: TGTGCCAGTAGACAGGGCGGCACCGGGGAGCTGTTTTTT. Residues: CASRQGGTGELFF. V is TRBV19 and J is TRBJ2-2, with a tentative D call TRBD1 (6 bases). This CDR3 has 13 residues. Germline CDR1 LNHDA, CDR2 SQIVND (reference sequence). V dropped 6 bases and J dropped 4 bases, with 9 bases sitting between them.